These 22 T cell receptor beta chains originate from one sample sequenced in a study of cytomegalovirus exposure and HLA in healthy donors (dated by TCRdb to 2017 to 2019). The library was produced with the immunoSEQ multiplex PCR assay. The table was pulled from immuneACCESS by TCRdb, which kept in-frame rearrangements only. Such tables lose some clones; where checked, under half of the loss comes from unresolved V genes, and the rest has no known cause. The sample records around 130,000 clones, around 92% of which are singletons. The leading ten clones occupy about 3.5% of the sample. The sequenced sample consisted of PBMCs. The source of these receptors is a young man in good health and CMV-seronegative.

The chain uses TRBV15 and TRBJ2-6; 7 bases align to TRBD1. The germline CDR1 and CDR2 sequences are LNHNV and YYDKDF (reference sequence). The CDR3 extends over 15 amino acids. J was trimmed by 2 bases and V by 9 bases; bases with no gene match: 7. The CDR3 loop is CATTPDRAGANVLTF. DNA for the CDR3: TGTGCCACAACTCCAGACAGGGCTGGGGCCAACGTCCTGACTTTC.

This rearrangement joins TRBV18 to TRBJ1-3; TRBD1 might be the D (5 bases). The germline V gene has CDR1 KGHSH and CDR2 LQKENI. V lost 11 bases and J lost 0, with 20 bases in between. The CDR3 sequence is 16 residues long. The CDR3 region is CALPRRTGDSGNTIYF. The CDR3 DNA follows: TGTGCCCTTCCCCGGCGAACAGGAGACTCTGGAAACACCATATATTTT. The full variable domain, in which reference TRBV18 and TRBJ1-3 provide the parts outside the CDR3, is NAGVMQNPRHLVRRRGQEARLRCSPMKGHSHVYWYRQLPEEGLKFMVYLQKENIIDESGMPKERFSAEFPKEGPSILRIQQVVRGDSAAYFCALPRRTGDSGNTIYFGEGSWLTVV.

The chain carries TRBV7-9 and TRBJ2-7; D might be TRBD1 (6 bases). Germline V gene sequence: CDR1 SEHNR, CDR2 FQNEAQ (reference sequence). The CDR3 runs 16 residues. V lost 5 bases, J lost 4 bases, and 21 bases lay in between. CDR3 DNA: TGTGCCAGCAGCGCCGATCAGGGGAAGATGGGATACGAGCAGTACTTC. This sequence encodes CASSADQGKMGYEQYF.

The rearrangement uses TRBV6-4 and TRBJ2-1, with D tentatively TRBD2 (6 bases). Germline CDR1 and CDR2: MRHNA and SNTAGT. V was shortened by 1 base and J by 8 bases, with 15 bases between the two germline ends. CDR3 length equals 15 residues. Here the CDR3 reads CASSDFYGGRDEQFF. DNA for the CDR3: TGTGCCAGCAGTGACTTTTACGGGGGACGGGATGAGCAGTTCTTC.

This chain links TRBV5-1 with TRBJ2-3; 8 bases match TRBD1. Germline V gene sequence: CDR1 SGHRS, CDR2 YFSETQ. The junction had 16 bases not matched to a gene; V was cut back by 4 bases and J by 6 bases. The length of the CDR3 is 17 residues. The CDR3 spells CASSLGDRTPLGDTQYF. CDR3 DNA sequence: TGCGCCAGCAGCCTAGGGGACAGGACACCTTTGGGGGATACGCAGTATTTT.

This chain joins TRBV15 and TRBJ1-2; TRBD1 might be the D (5 bases). This CDR3 contains 17 residues. Germline assignment: CDR1 LNHNV and CDR2 YYDKDF (reference sequence). V was trimmed by 8 bases and J by 0 bases, leaving 22 bases between them. The CDR3 here is CATGQGIISNTNYGYTF. CDR3 DNA sequence: TGTGCCACCGGGCAGGGAATCATCTCGAACACTAACTATGGCTACACCTTC. The whole variable domain, filled in from reference TRBV15 and TRBJ1-2, reads DAMVIQNPRYQVTQFGKPVTLSCSQTLNHNVMYWYQQKSSQAPKLLFHYYDKDFNNEADTPDNFQSRRPNTSFCFLDIRSPGLGDTAMYLCATGQGIISNTNYGYTFGSGTRLTVV.

The chain joins TRBV5-1 to TRBJ2-1, with 7 nucleotides matching TRBD2. The CDR3 extends over 14 amino acids. After removal of 4 bases from V and 7 bases from J, the junction contained 8 bases not matched to a gene. Per germline, CDR1 SGHRS and CDR2 YFSETQ. The CDR3 loop reads CASSGGERGNEQFF. In nucleotides, the CDR3 is TGCGCCAGCAGCGGGGGTGAGCGGGGTAATGAGCAGTTCTTC.

The rearrangement joins TRBV5-4 to TRBJ1-2, with D unclear. V lost 0 bases, J lost 7 bases, and 13 bases lay in between. CDR3 length: 14 residues. Germline assignment: CDR1 SGHNT and CDR2 YYREEE (reference sequence). The CDR3 DNA follows: TGTGCCAGCAGCTTGGAGCCCACGCTTTCTGGCTACACCTTC. Amino acids: CASSLEPTLSGYTF.

V and J are TRBV2 and TRBJ2-3, with D unclear. The CDR3 runs 14 residues. Between the trimmed V and J ends, which lost 5 bases and 0 bases, there was a span of 9 bases. Germline values: CDR1 SNHLY, CDR2 FYNNEI. CDR3 amino acids: CASSLITSTDTQYF. The CDR3 DNA is TGTGCCAGCAGTCTAATTACTAGCACAGATACGCAGTATTTT.

This rearrangement joins TRBV27 to TRBJ2-5; 8 bases fit TRBD1. The CDR3 is made up of 14 amino acids. The trim removed 6 bases at V and 0 bases at J, leaving 3 bases unmatched. Per germline, CDR1 MNHEY and CDR2 SMNVEV (reference sequence). DNA of the CDR3: TGTGCCAGCAGCAGGACAGGGTACCAAGAGACCCAGTACTTC. Protein product: CASSRTGYQETQYF.

J is TRBJ1-3 and V is TRBV15; 7 bases are a match to TRBD1. J gave up 0 bases and V 5 bases, and 4 bases lay outside the gene matches. The germline V gene has CDR1 LNHNV and CDR2 YYDKDF (reference sequence). This CDR3 contains 15 residues. DNA for the CDR3: TGTGCCACCAGCGGGGGACAGAGCTCTGGAAACACCATATATTTT. It encodes CATSGGQSSGNTIYF. Full variable domain (outside the CDR3, taken from reference TRBV15 and TRBJ1-3): DAMVIQNPRYQVTQFGKPVTLSCSQTLNHNVMYWYQQKSSQAPKLLFHYYDKDFNNEADTPDNFQSRRPNTSFCFLDIRSPGLGDTAMYLCATSGGQSSGNTIYFGEGSWLTVV.

The V gene is TRBV19, the J gene TRBJ1-1; the D is unclear. The CDR3 spans 12 residues. V was pared by 7 bases and J by 5 bases, with 11 bases between. Germline-derived CDR1 and CDR2 are LNHDA and SQIVND (reference sequence). CDR3 coding DNA: TGTGCCAGTAAAATAGGAGTAACTGAAGCTTTCTTT. It translates to CASKIGVTEAFF.

This chain joins TRBV5-1 and TRBJ1-3, with 7 positions matching TRBD1. Germline trimming cut 4 bases from V and 4 bases from J; bases unmatched to any gene: 5. This CDR3 is built from 14 residues. Germline CDR1 is SGHRS and CDR2 is YFSETQ. The CDR3 loop reads CASSLGTEGNTIYF. CDR3 sequence (DNA): TGCGCCAGCAGCCTCGGGACAGAAGGAAACACCATATATTTT.

This clone has a single count. CDR3 residues: CASSQHRGEKLFF. CDR3 DNA: TGTGCCAGCAGTCAGCACCGGGGTGAAAAACTGTTTTTT. The chain is built from TRBV2 and TRBJ1-4; D is unresolved. CDR1 is SNHLY and CDR2 is FYNNEI in the germline V gene. There are 13 residues in the CDR3. Trimming stripped 5 bases from V and 7 bases from J, with 11 bases between.

This chain connects TRBV21-1 to TRBJ2-2; the table's D call, TRBD1, has no DNA check behind it. TRBV21-1 is listed as a pseudogene. The CDR3 contains 18 residues. CDR3 protein: CASSNRQGGTLNTGELFF. The DNA for the CDR3 is TGTGCCAGCAGCAATCGACAGGGCGGGACACTGAACACCGGGGAGCTGTTTTTT.

The rearrangement joins TRBV7-9 to TRBJ1-5; 8 bases match TRBD1. Germline trimming cut 5 bases from V and 7 bases from J; bases unmatched to any gene: 7. CDR1 is SEHNR and CDR2 is FQNEAQ in the germline V gene (reference sequence). This CDR3 is 14 amino acids long. CDR3 protein: CASSLQGGDQPQHF. Here the CDR3 DNA reads TGTGCCAGCAGCCTACAGGGGGGGGACCAGCCCCAGCATTTT.

V usage is TRBV11-2 and J usage is TRBJ2-1; the match to TRBD2 covers 7 bases. Germline V gene data show CDR1 as SGHAT and CDR2 as FQNNGV. Trimming took 7 bases from V and 3 from J; bases not matched to a gene: 9. This CDR3 has 15 amino acids. CDR3 nucleotides: TGTGCCAGCACCTTGGGACTATTGGGCTACAATGAGCAGTTCTTC. It specifies CASTLGLLGYNEQFF.

The chain recombines TRBV7-9 with TRBJ1-2, with 9 bases fitting TRBD1. The CDR3 runs 13 residues. The germline gives CDR1 SEHNR, CDR2 FQNEAQ (reference sequence). V lost 5 bases to trimming and J lost 4 bases; unmatched junction nucleotides: 2. The CDR3 here is CASSPGQGYGYTF. The CDR3 DNA reads as TGTGCCAGCAGCCCGGGACAGGGCTATGGCTACACCTTC.

This sequence joins TRBV27 and TRBJ2-5; D is ambiguous. The V and J ends lost 6 bases and 1 base respectively, with 18 bases between them. CDR3 length equals 16 residues. Germline CDR1 reads MNHEY; CDR2 reads SMNVEV (reference sequence). CDR3 sequence (DNA): TGTGCCAGCAGCTCTATTTCACAGCCACGCCAAGAGACCCAGTACTTC. Translation gives CASSSISQPRQETQYF.

This clone was observed once. The V gene is TRBV7-9, the J gene TRBJ1-3; D may be TRBD1 (6 bases). The CDR3 has 15 residues. Trimming pared 5 bases from V and 2 bases from J, leaving 13 bases between. Germline-derived CDR1 and CDR2 are SEHNR and FQNEAQ (reference sequence). The chain's CDR3 is CASSPPQGTGNTIYF. DNA for the CDR3: TGTGCCAGCAGCCCTCCCCAGGGGACTGGAAACACCATATATTTT.

The J gene is TRBJ1-2, the V gene TRBV5-4; a possible D gene is TRBD1 (5 bases). Trimming stripped 0 bases from V and 0 bases from J, with 12 bases between. CDR3 length: 16 amino acids. Germline CDR1 and CDR2: SGHNT and YYREEE (reference sequence). In DNA, the CDR3 is TGTGCCAGCAGCTTGGAGGGGACTGGAGCTAACTATGGCTACACCTTC. As protein: CASSLEGTGANYGYTF.

This chain joins TRBV4-3 and TRBJ2-3, with TRBD2 as a possible D gene (5 bases). This CDR3 contains 17 residues. V was cut by 0 bases and J by 5 bases, with 18 bases left in between. Germline CDR1 reads LGHNA; CDR2 reads YSLEER. This CDR3 is CASSQDFTLTEGDTQYF. The CDR3 nucleotides are TGCGCCAGCAGCCAAGACTTCACGTTAACTGAGGGAGATACGCAGTATTTT.